This is a list of T cell receptor beta chains from one sample in a study of blood T cell repertoires in COVID-19. Sequencing used immunoSEQ multiplex PCR; TCRdb keeps in-frame clones, though not all of them. This sample has about 100,000 clones, with 70% to 85% found just once. Sequenced sample: peripheral blood. Receptors were obtained from a woman older than 75 with active or convalescent COVID-19. CDR3s include the opening cysteine and the closing phenylalanine or tryptophan. Fields, in order: D gene, V gene, J gene, clone size, CDR3 protein, CDR3 DNA. D genes are given only for firm matches. Size tells how often a clone was seen (once, few, many) or the class of an expanded clone, and some rows leave it out.

TRBD1	TRBV28	TRBJ1-6	NA	CAILGQGNSPLHF	TGTGCCATCCTCGGACAGGGGAATTCACCCCTCCACTTT
TRBD2	TRBV7-2	TRBJ2-1	medium-sized	CASSLGLAGGNEQFF	TGTGCCAGCAGCCTAGGACTAGCGGGGGGAAATGAGCAGTTCTTC
TRBD2	TRBV24-1	TRBJ2-5	once	CATKASGGEETQYF	TGTGCCACCAAAGCTAGCGGGGGGGAAGAGACCCAGTACTTC
NA	TRBV28	TRBJ2-1	NA	CASRSERTVRNEQFF	TGTGCCAGCAGGTCCGAACGGACAGTTCGGAATGAGCAGTTCTTC
NA	TRBV19	TRBJ1-5	NA	CASRGQDRNQPQHF	TGTGCCAGTAGGGGGCAGGACAGAAATCAGCCCCAGCATTTT
NA	TRBV3-1/TRBV3-2	TRBJ1-6	few	CASSQDSRAWKSPLHF	TGTGCCAGCAGCCAAGATTCCAGGGCATGGAAATCACCCCTCCACTTT
NA	TRBV18	TRBJ1-1	NA	CASSPPLEDTEAFF	TGTGCCAGCTCACCACCCCTGGAGGACACTGAAGCTTTCTTT
TRBD1	TRBV6-1	TRBJ2-2	NA	CASRNDRATGELFF	TGTGCCAGCAGAAACGACAGGGCGACCGGGGAGCTGTTTTTT
TRBD1	TRBV5-4	TRBJ1-4	many	CASSNAPDRVGEKLFF	TGTGCCAGCAGCAATGCCCCGGACAGGGTAGGGGAAAAACTGTTTTTT
TRBD1	TRBV10-3	TRBJ1-1	few	CAIRARGANTEAFF	TGTGCCATCAGGGCCAGGGGGGCGAACACTGAAGCTTTCTTT
NA	TRBV2	TRBJ2-5	NA	CVRRSQETQYF	TGTGTCAGACGTAGCCAGGAGACCCAGTACTTC
TRBD1	TRBV19	TRBJ1-1	once	CASSTLQGAAAEAFF	TGTGCCAGTAGTACCCTACAGGGGGCGGCCGCTGAAGCTTTCTTT
NA	TRBV2	TRBJ2-1	NA	CASIPGDPRYNEQFF	TGTGCCAGCATTCCAGGGGACCCTCGATACAATGAGCAGTTCTTC
NA	TRBV12-3/TRBV12-4	TRBJ1-5	NA	CASSSHPRQPQHF	TGTGCCAGCAGTTCTCACCCGAGACAGCCCCAGCATTTT